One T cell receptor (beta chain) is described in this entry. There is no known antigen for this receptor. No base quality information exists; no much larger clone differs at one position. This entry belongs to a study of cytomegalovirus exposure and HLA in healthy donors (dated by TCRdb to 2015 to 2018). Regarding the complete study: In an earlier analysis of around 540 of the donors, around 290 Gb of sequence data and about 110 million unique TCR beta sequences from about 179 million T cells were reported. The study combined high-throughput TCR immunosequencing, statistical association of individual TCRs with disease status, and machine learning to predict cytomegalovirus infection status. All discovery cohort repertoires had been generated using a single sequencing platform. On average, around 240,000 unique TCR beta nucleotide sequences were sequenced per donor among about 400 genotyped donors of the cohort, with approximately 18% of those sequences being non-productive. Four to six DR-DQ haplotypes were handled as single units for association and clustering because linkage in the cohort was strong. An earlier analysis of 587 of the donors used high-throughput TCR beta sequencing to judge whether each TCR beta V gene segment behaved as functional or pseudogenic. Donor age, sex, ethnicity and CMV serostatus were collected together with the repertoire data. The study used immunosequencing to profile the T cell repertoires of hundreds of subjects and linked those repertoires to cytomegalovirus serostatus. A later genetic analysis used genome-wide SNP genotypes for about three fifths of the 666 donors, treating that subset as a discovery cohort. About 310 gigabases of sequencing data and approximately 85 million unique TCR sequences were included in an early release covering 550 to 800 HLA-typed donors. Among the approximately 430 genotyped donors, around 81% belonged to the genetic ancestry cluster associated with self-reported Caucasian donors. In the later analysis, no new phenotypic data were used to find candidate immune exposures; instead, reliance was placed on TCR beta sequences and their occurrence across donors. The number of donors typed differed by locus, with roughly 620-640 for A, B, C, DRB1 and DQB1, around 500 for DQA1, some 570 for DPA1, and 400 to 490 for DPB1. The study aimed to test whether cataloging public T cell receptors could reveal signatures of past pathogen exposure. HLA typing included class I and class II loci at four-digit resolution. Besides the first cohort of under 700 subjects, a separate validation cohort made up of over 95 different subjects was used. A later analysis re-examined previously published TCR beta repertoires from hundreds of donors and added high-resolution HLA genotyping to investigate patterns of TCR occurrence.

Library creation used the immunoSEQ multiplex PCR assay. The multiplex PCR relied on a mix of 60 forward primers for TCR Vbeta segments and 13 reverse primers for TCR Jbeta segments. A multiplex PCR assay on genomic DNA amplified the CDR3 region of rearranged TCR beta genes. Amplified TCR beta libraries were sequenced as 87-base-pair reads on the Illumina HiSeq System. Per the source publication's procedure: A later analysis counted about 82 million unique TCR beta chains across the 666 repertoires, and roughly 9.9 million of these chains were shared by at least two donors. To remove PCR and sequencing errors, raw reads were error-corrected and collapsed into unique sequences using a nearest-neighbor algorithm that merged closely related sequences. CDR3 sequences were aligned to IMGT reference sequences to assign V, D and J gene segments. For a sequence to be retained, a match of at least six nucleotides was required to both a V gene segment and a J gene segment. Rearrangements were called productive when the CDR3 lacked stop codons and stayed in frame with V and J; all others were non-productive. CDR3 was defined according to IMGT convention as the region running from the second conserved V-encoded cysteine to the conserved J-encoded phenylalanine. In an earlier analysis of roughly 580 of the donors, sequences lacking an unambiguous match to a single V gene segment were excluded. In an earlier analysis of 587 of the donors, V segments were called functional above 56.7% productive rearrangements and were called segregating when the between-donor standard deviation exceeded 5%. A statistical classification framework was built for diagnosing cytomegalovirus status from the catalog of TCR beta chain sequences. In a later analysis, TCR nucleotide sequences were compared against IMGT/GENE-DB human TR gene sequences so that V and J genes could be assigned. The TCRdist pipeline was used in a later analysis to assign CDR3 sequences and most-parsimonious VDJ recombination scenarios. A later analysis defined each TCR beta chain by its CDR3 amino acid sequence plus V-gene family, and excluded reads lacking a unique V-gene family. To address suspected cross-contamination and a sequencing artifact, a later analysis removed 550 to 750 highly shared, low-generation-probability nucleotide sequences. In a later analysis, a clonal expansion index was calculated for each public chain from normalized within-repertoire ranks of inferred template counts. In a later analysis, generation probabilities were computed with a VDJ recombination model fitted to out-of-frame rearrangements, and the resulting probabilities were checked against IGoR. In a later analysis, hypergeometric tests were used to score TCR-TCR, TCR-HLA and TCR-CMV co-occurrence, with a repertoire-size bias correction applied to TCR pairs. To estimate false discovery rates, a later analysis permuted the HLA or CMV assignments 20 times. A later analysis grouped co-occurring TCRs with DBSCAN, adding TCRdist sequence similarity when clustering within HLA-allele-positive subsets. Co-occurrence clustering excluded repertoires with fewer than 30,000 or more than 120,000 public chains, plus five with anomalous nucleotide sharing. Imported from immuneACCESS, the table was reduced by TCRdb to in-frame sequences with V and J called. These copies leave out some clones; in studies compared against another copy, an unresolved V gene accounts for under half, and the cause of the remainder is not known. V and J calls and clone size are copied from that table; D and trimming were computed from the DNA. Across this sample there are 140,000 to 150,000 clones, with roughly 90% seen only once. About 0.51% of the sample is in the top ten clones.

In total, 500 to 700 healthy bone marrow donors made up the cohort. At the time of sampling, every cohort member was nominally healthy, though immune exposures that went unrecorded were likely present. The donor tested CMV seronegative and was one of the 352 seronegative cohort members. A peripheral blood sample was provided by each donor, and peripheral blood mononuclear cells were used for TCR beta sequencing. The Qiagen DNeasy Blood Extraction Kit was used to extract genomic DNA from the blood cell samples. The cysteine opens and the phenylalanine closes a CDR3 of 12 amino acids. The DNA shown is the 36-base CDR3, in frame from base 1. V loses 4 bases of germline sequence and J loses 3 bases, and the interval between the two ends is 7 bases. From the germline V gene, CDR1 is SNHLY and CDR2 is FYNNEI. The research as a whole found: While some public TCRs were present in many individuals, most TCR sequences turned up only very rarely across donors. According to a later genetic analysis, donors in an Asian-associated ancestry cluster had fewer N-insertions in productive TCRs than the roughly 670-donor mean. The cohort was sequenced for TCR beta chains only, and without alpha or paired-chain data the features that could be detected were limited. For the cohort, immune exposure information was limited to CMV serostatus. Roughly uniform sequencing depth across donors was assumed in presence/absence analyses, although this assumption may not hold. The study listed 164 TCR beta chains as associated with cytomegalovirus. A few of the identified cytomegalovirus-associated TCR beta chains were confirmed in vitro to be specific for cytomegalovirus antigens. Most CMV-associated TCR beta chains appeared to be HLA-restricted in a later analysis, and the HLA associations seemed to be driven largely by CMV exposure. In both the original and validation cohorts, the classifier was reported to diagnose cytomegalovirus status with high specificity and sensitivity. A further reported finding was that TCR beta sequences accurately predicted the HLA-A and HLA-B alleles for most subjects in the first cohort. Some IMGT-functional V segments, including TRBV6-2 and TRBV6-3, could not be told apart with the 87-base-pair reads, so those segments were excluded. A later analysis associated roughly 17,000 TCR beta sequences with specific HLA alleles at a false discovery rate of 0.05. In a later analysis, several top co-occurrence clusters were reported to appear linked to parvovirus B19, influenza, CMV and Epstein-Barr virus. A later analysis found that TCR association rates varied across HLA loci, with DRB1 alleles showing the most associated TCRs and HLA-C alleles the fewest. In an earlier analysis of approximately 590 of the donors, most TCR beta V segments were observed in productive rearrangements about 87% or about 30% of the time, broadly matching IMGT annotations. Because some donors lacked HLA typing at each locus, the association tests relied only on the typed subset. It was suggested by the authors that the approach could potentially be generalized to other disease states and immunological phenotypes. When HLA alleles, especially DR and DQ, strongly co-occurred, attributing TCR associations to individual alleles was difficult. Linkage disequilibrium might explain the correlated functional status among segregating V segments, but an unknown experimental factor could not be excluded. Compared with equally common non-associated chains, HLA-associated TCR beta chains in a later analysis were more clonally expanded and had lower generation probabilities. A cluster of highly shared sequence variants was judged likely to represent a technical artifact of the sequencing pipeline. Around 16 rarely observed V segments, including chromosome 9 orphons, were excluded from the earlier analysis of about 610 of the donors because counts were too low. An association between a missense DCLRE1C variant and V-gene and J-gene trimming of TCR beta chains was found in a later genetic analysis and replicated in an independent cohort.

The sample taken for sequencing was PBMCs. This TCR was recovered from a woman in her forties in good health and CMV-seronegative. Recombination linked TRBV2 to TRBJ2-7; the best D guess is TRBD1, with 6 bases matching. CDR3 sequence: CASSGDNYEQYF. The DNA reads TGTGCCAGCAGTGGGGACAACTACGAGCAGTACTTC.